This entry lists 30 T cell receptor beta chains sequenced from one sample in a study of CD8 T cells in ankylosing spondylitis. TCRdb recomputed calls from the 5' RACE reads with MiXCR, one row per CDR3 protein. The table lists hundreds of thousands of distinct CDR3 sequences, 7% to 10% of them singletons, with more than 4.5% in the top ten. Sequencing used blood, either unsorted or a sorted T cell fraction (not recorded which). These TCRs come from a female donor with ankylosing spondylitis or in good health (not recorded which).

This clonotype was found many times. The chain uses TRBV6-5 and TRBJ1-3, with D uncertain. V was cut by 3 bases and J by 0 bases, with 6 bases left in between. Germline V gives CDR1 MNHEY, CDR2 SVGAGI. The CDR3 length is 14 residues. The CDR3 is CASSYGGSGNTIYF. The CDR3 DNA follows: TGTGCCAGCAGTTATGGCGGCTCTGGAAACACCATATATTTT.

The sample holds many counts of this clonotype. CDR3 amino acids: CSASPPLGSSYEQYF. CDR3 coding DNA: TGCAGTGCTAGCCCCCCTCTGGGGAGCTCCTACGAGCAGTACTTC. This chain links TRBV20-1 with TRBJ2-7; possibly TRBD2 for D (5 bases). Germline loops: CDR1 DFQATT, CDR2 SNEGSKA (reference sequence). The CDR3 length is 15 residues. The V and J ends lost 3 bases and 0 bases respectively, with 15 bases between them.

This clonotype has at least ten counts. V gene TRBV20-1 combines with J gene TRBJ2-3; TRBD1 is a possible D gene (5 bases). This CDR3 has 13 amino acids. V lost 6 bases to trimming and J lost 3 bases, with 13 bases between them. The germline CDR1 and CDR2 sequences are DFQATT and SNEGSKA (reference sequence). The CDR3 DNA follows: TGCAGTGCCCTAAGACAGAGAACAGATACGCAGTATTTT. This encodes CSALRQRTDTQYF.

This clonotype has at least ten counts. One end of the junction fails to match germline, which may point to a read error. The CDR3 region is CASSFRTGYEQYF. The CDR3 nucleotides read TGTGCTAGCAGCTTCCGGACGGGCTACGAGCAGTACTTC. The chain couples TRBV7-7 to TRBJ2-7; D is uncertain. Per germline, CDR1 SSHAT and CDR2 FNYEAQ (reference sequence). This CDR3 contains 13 residues.

As to this clonotype: This sequence may be a read error, since a much larger clone differs from it by one base. V is TRBV10-3 and J is TRBJ2-2; D is uncertain. CDR3 length: 13 amino acids. Germline V lookup: CDR1 ENHRY, CDR2 SYGVKD. CDR3 coding DNA: TGTGCGGCCAGCGTGGCGAACACCGGGGAGCTGTTTTTT. This codes for CAASVANTGELFF.

At least ten counts were recorded for this clonotype. The rearrangement uses TRBV29-1 and TRBJ1-1, with a weak D call TRBD1 (6 bases). V shed 4 bases and J shed 1 base, with 10 bases lying between them. CDR1 and CDR2 (germline): SQVTM, ANQGSEA. CDR3 size: 13 residues. This CDR3 reads CSVADRQNTEAFF. CDR3 DNA: TGCAGCGTTGCTGACAGGCAGAACACTGAAGCTTTCTTT. Combining the CDR3 with reference TRBV29-1 and TRBJ1-1 gives the whole variable domain SAVISQKPSRDICQRGTSLTIQCQVDSQVTMMFWYRQQPGQSLTLIATANQGSEATYESGFVIDKFPISRPNLTFSTLTVSNMSPEDSSIYLCSVADRQNTEAFFGQGTRLTVV.

This clonotype was counted many times. This CDR3 reads CAISAFSVLAGGQETQYF. The CDR3 region has the DNA TGTGCCATCAGTGCGTTTTCGGTACTAGCGGGAGGGCAAGAGACCCAGTACTTC. The rearrangement links TRBV10-3 to TRBJ2-5, with 13 positions matching TRBD2. V lost 4 bases and J lost 2; bases outside the gene matches: 10. The CDR3 is 18 residues long. Per the germline V gene, CDR1 is ENHRY and CDR2 is SYGVKD.

In the case of this clonotype: A read error may explain this, as a much larger clone is one base away. The chain employs TRBV4-1 and TRBJ2-7; D not resolved. There are 16 residues in the CDR3. Germline values: CDR1 MGHRA, CDR2 YSYEKL. In DNA form, the CDR3 reads TGCGCCAACAGCCAAGTAGTCGACCTGAGCTCCTACGAGCAGTACTTC. Translating it yields CANSQVVDLSSYEQYF.

The table lists this clonotype with many counts. This chain joins TRBV12-5 and TRBJ1-1; no firm D call. Trimming pared 0 bases from V and 4 bases from J, leaving 12 bases between. Looked up from germline, CDR1 is LGHNT and CDR2 is FRNRAP. The CDR3 covers 15 residues. The CDR3 DNA follows: TGTGCTAGTGGTTTGGTACTAACCGGCAGCACTGAAGCTTTCTTT. Protein sequence: CASGLVLTGSTEAFF.

This clonotype has ten or more counts. This chain joins TRBV7-2 and TRBJ2-7; the D gene is possibly TRBD1 (6 bases). The CDR3 length is 16 residues. The V end lost 5 bases, the J end lost 1 base, and 18 bases lay between the germline ends. Per germline, CDR1 SGHTA and CDR2 FQGNSA. Here the CDR3 reads CASSISPPDRSYEQYF. The CDR3 DNA is TGTGCCAGCAGCATTAGCCCCCCCGACAGGTCCTACGAGCAGTACTTC.

This clonotype was picked up many times. V usage is TRBV11-2 and J usage is TRBJ2-5; D uncertain. Per the germline V gene, CDR1 is SGHAT and CDR2 is FQNNGV. The CDR3 covers 17 residues. Trimming removed 1 base at V and 0 bases at J, with 15 bases between. The CDR3 is CASSLVAMASYQETQYF. CDR3 nucleotide sequence: TGTGCCAGCAGCTTAGTGGCTATGGCCTCGTACCAAGAGACCCAGTACTTC.

Only a few counts were recorded for this clonotype. The gene calls are TRBV6-2 or TRBV6-3 and TRBJ2-5; TRBD2 agrees at 9 bases. J gave up 4 bases and V 4 bases, and 7 bases lay outside the gene matches. Germline V gives CDR1 MNHEY, CDR2 SVGEGT. The CDR3 extends over 15 amino acids. CDR3 region: CASSLAGVDGETQYF. As DNA, the CDR3 is TGTGCCAGCAGTTTAGCGGGAGTAGACGGAGAGACCCAGTACTTC.

Turning to this clonotype: This could be a read error, since a much larger clone is one nucleotide away. This chain uses TRBV2 with TRBJ2-1, with 10 bases lining up with TRBD2. The V gene's germline CDR1 is SNHLY and CDR2 FYNNEI. This CDR3 is built from 15 residues. The CDR3 protein is CTSTLLAGEGNEQFF. The CDR3 nucleotides are TGTACCAGCACACTCCTAGCGGGAGAGGGGAATGAGCAGTTCTTC.

About this clonotype itself: At one end, the junction sequence differs from germline, possibly due to a read error. The CDR3 reads CVSGSAAGPNYYEQYF. The DNA for the CDR3 is TGTGTCAGCGGGAGCGCAGCGGGACCAAACTACTACGAGCAGTACTTC. V is TRBV2 and J is TRBJ2-7; TRBD2 agrees at 8 bases. The germline CDR1 and CDR2 sequences are SNHLY and FYNNEI. This CDR3 has 16 amino acids.

This chain joins TRBV6-4 and TRBJ2-5, with D tentatively TRBD2 (6 bases). The germline V and J ends were trimmed by 6 bases and 1 base, with 15 bases remaining between them. Germline CDR1 and CDR2: MRHNA and SNTAGT. The CDR3 length is 15 residues. The DNA of the CDR3 is TGTGCCAGCAGGCCCGTTGGTAGCGGCCAAGAGACCCAGTACTTC. Translating gives CASRPVGSGQETQYF.

This clonotype was recorded at least ten times. The chain uses TRBV18 and TRBJ2-1; the match to TRBD2 covers 10 bases. This CDR3 has 16 amino acids. Losses at the gene ends were 5 bases for V and 3 bases for J; bases not matched to a gene: 7. CDR1 and CDR2 (germline): KGHSH, LQKENI. This CDR3 reads CASSMPSGGYYNEQFF. In DNA form, the CDR3 reads TGTGCCAGCTCAATGCCTAGCGGGGGATACTACAATGAGCAGTTCTTC.

This clonotype was counted at least ten times. The chain is built from TRBV5-5 and TRBJ2-7; 10 nucleotides agree with TRBD2. CDR3 size: 15 residues. The germline V gene encodes CDR1 SGHKS and CDR2 YYEKEE (reference sequence). The V and J ends lost 4 bases and 3 bases, in that order; junction bases with no gene match: 7. CDR3 loop: CASSDPRTSGYEQYF. CDR3 bases: TGTGCCAGCAGCGACCCTCGGACTAGCGGCTACGAGCAGTACTTC. The full variable domain, with the rest looked up from reference TRBV5-5 and TRBJ2-7, is DAGVTQSPTHLIKTRGQQVTLRCSPISGHKSVSWYQQVLGQGPQFIFQYYEKEERGRGNFPDRFSARQFPNYSSELNVNALLLGDSALYLCASSDPRTSGYEQYFGPGTRLTVT.

This clonotype was seen many times. J is TRBJ2-5 and V is TRBV12-3 or TRBV12-4, with unresolved D. Trimming pared 5 bases from V and 5 bases from J, leaving 12 bases between. The length of the CDR3 is 13 residues. CDR3 in amino acids: CASSPLPGETQYF. The DNA for the CDR3 is TGTGCCAGCAGTCCTCTACCCGGGGAGACCCAGTACTTC.

This clonotype was recorded many times. The chain couples TRBV6-1 to TRBJ2-1; 11 bases agree with TRBD2. The V gene's germline CDR1 is MNHNS and CDR2 SASEGT. Unmatched junction bases numbered 9, after V lost 3 bases and J lost 8 bases. The CDR3 length is 16 residues. The CDR3 reads CASSETRASGRHEQFF. Written as DNA, the CDR3 is TGTGCCAGCAGTGAGACACGGGCTAGCGGGAGGCATGAGCAGTTCTTC.

This clonotype showed up many times. The V call is TRBV29-1, the J call TRBJ2-5; D possibly corresponds to TRBD2 (5 bases). The length of the CDR3 is 13 residues. The germline V gene encodes CDR1 SQVTM and CDR2 ANQGSEA. Deletions cut 7 bases from V and 2 bases from J, with 14 bases between. The CDR3 loop reads CSAHPGSQETQYF. The CDR3 DNA reads as TGCAGCGCCCACCCGGGATCGCAAGAGACCCAGTACTTC.

This clonotype was observed at least ten times. This sequence joins TRBV7-9 and TRBJ2-7, with TRBD2 matching over 11 bases. The CDR3 contains 16 residues. Germline lookup yields CDR1 SEHNR and CDR2 FQNEAQ (reference sequence). J lost 1 base, V lost 1 base, and 3 bases had no gene match. The chain's CDR3 is CASSLGGTSGSYEQYF. The CDR3 DNA reads as TGTGCCAGCAGCTTAGGGGGGACTAGCGGTTCCTACGAGCAGTACTTC.

This clonotype was seen repeatedly, ten times or more. This chain uses TRBV4-3 with TRBJ1-3, with 7 bases lining up with TRBD1. Unmatched junction bases numbered 9, after V lost 3 bases and J lost 4 bases. CDR3 length: 16 residues. Germline values: CDR1 LGHNA, CDR2 YSLEER. CDR3 DNA sequence: TGCGCCAGCAGCCAGTTGACAGGGTCTGGAGGAAACACCATATATTTT. Protein: CASSQLTGSGGNTIYF.

V and J are TRBV11-1 and TRBJ2-7; 11 bases fit TRBD2. V was clipped by 5 bases and J by 6 bases; unmatched bases: 12. CDR3 length: 16 amino acids. CDR1 and CDR2 from the germline V gene are SGHAT and FQDESV (reference sequence). The CDR3 spells CASSPQGWLAGGEQYF. CDR3 DNA sequence: TGTGCCAGCAGCCCCCAGGGGTGGCTAGCGGGAGGCGAGCAGTACTTC. The whole variable domain, remainder taken from reference TRBV11-1 and TRBJ2-7, is EAEVAQSPRYKITEKSQAVAFWCDPISGHATLYWYRQILGQGPELLVQFQDESVVDDSQLPKDRFSAERLKGVDSTLKIQPAELGDSAMYLCASSPQGWLAGGEQYFGPGTRLTVT.

The sample holds many counts of this clonotype. V and J are TRBV29-1 and TRBJ2-1; D might be TRBD1 (5 bases). The CDR3 sequence is 12 residues long. The germline V and J ends were trimmed by 5 bases and 4 bases, with 9 bases remaining between them. Germline V gives CDR1 SQVTM, CDR2 ANQGSEA. CDR3 nucleotide sequence: TGCAGCGTTTTGAAGGGGTACAATGAGCAGTTCTTC. Translating gives CSVLKGYNEQFF.

At least ten counts were recorded for this clonotype. The rearrangement uses TRBV12-3 or TRBV12-4 and TRBJ1-6; 10 nucleotides line up with TRBD1. The CDR3 totals 14 residues. V lost 5 bases, J lost 8 bases, and 3 bases stayed unmatched. CDR3 in DNA: TGTGCCAGCAGTCCGGGACAGGGGTATTCACCCCTCCACTTT. This codes for CASSPGQGYSPLHF.

This clonotype was counted ten times or more. The chain uses TRBV29-1 and TRBJ2-5; 8 bases agree with TRBD1. The CDR3 extends over 13 amino acids. V dropped 2 bases and J dropped 5; count of bases not matched to a gene: 4. The germline V gene encodes CDR1 SQVTM and CDR2 ANQGSEA. The CDR3 here is CSVEQGARETQYF. In DNA form, the CDR3 reads TGCAGCGTTGAACAGGGGGCTCGGGAGACCCAGTACTTC. Using reference TRBV29-1 and TRBJ2-5 for the parts outside the CDR3, the full variable domain is SAVISQKPSRDICQRGTSLTIQCQVDSQVTMMFWYRQQPGQSLTLIATANQGSEATYESGFVIDKFPISRPNLTFSTLTVSNMSPEDSSIYLCSVEQGARETQYFGPGTRLLVL.

This clonotype was observed many times. The J gene is TRBJ2-5, the V gene TRBV29-1; 9 bases map to TRBD1. CDR3 length: 13 residues. The J segment lost 4 bases and the V segment lost 4 bases, leaving 4 bases of the junction unmatched. Germline values: CDR1 SQVTM, CDR2 ANQGSEA. For the CDR3, the DNA is TGCAGCGTTGCACAGGGGGCAGGAGAGACCCAGTACTTC. This encodes CSVAQGAGETQYF.

This clonotype was found many times. V and J are TRBV3-1 and TRBJ1-4; D might be TRBD1 (5 bases). CDR1 is LGHDT, CDR2 YNNKEL, per germline (reference sequence). Trimming cost V 3 bases and J 7 bases, with 15 bases left between them. CDR3 length: 15 residues. CDR3 nucleotides: TGTGCCAGCAGCCATCACGGAGGGGAGGCTGAAAAACTGTTTTTT. Translation: CASSHHGGEAEKLFF.

The rearrangement links TRBV7-9 to TRBJ2-3; 10 positions match TRBD2. Trimming took 10 bases from V and 1 from J; bases not matched to a gene: 14. The germline gives CDR1 SEHNR, CDR2 FQNEAQ (reference sequence). CDR3 length equals 17 residues. The CDR3 bases are TGTGCCACCGGGACCCGATCTGGACTAGCGGGCACAGATACGCAGTATTTT. Its translation is CATGTRSGLAGTDTQYF.

Concerning this clonotype itself: Relative to the germline gene, one junction end is altered; a read error may explain this. The rearrangement links TRBV6-5 to TRBJ1-1; possibly TRBD1 for D (5 bases). The CDR3 loop spans 12 amino acids. Germline V gives CDR1 MNHEY, CDR2 SVGAGI. The CDR3: CAGSLSGAEAFF. Here the CDR3 DNA reads TGTGCCGGCAGCCTATCGGGGGCTGAAGCTTTCTTT.